The 30 T cell receptor beta chains reported below all come from one sample, sequenced in a study of regulatory T cells in long-lasting Graves disease. As for time point: newly diagnosed GD, antithyroid drugs for less than 3 months. The authors made the TCR library using RNA they extracted from PBMCs. Sequencing libraries for TCR beta were prepared with iRepertoire HTBI primers and Arm-PCR of CDR3 regions. One entry per CDR3 protein, called by TCRdb with MiXCR from the multiplex PCR reads. The data hold 250,000 or so distinct CDR3 sequences, with 20% observed a single time. Sequencing was performed on peripheral blood mononuclear cells (PBMCs), taken at new diagnosis, from a patient treated with antithyroid drugs. The receptors derive from a female donor with Graves disease.

This clonotype has a count of ten or more. The chain is built from TRBV3-1 and TRBJ2-3, with D uncertain. The CDR3 totals 13 residues. V lost 0 bases and J 7 bases, leaving 8 bases between the germline ends. CDR1 and CDR2 from the germline V gene are LGHDT and YNNKEL (reference sequence). As DNA, the CDR3 is TGTGCCAGCAGCCAAGATCTTCCAAATACGCAGTATTTT. It specifies CASSQDLPNTQYF.

Ten or more counts support this clonotype. Here the CDR3 reads CASSLGVRENIQYF. The CDR3, as DNA: TGTGCCAGCAGCTTAGGTGTGAGGGAAAACATTCAGTACTTC. This chain uses TRBV7-2 with TRBJ2-4; a weak D match, TRBD2 (5 bases). The CDR3 length is 14 residues. CDR1 and CDR2 (germline): SGHTA, FQGNSA. V dropped 1 base and J dropped 5 bases, with 9 bases sitting between them.

The V and J genes are TRBV16 and TRBJ2-5; possibly TRBD2 for D (6 bases). Per the germline V gene, CDR1 is KGHSY and CDR2 is FQNENV. The CDR3 runs 14 residues. Trimming cost V 2 bases and J 6 bases, with 13 bases left between them. This CDR3 reads CASSQGGDIKTQYF. The CDR3 coding sequence is TGTGCCAGCAGCCAAGGAGGGGATATAAAGACCCAGTACTTC.

This clonotype occurred many times. J is TRBJ1-2 and V is TRBV6-1; TRBD1 matches at 10 bases. V was clipped by 6 bases and J by 7 bases; unmatched bases: 8. Germline loops: CDR1 MNHNS, CDR2 SASEGT. The CDR3 is 14 residues long. The CDR3 DNA reads TGTGCCAGCAGACGACAGGGGGCGGGGCGTGGCTACACCTTC. Amino acids: CASRRQGAGRGYTF.

The chain recombines TRBV7-2 with TRBJ2-3; 11 bases map to TRBD2. J was trimmed by 4 bases and V by 5 bases; bases with no gene match: 5. Germline values: CDR1 SGHTA, CDR2 FQGNSA. This CDR3 region has 15 residues. In DNA form, the CDR3 reads TGTGCCAGCAGCCTCAATAGCGGGAGGGCAGATACGCAGTATTTT. This codes for CASSLNSGRADTQYF.

A word on this clonotype: A read error is likely here: a far larger clone is one base away. This chain joins TRBV20-1 and TRBJ2-3; TRBD2 is a possible D gene (5 bases). TRBJ2-1 explains the end of the DNA better; the J call may be wrong. Germline lookup yields CDR1 DFQATT and CDR2 SNEGSKA (reference sequence). CDR3 length: 16 residues. The DNA for the CDR3 is TGCAGTGCTAGAGATGGGCGACGGGATAGGGCCTACGAGCAGTTCTTC. Its translation is CSARDGRRDRAYEQFF.

This clonotype was picked up many times. This chain links TRBV7-9 with TRBJ1-2, with a tentative D call TRBD1 (6 bases). V lost 1 base and J 6 bases, leaving 18 bases between the germline ends. Germline lookup yields CDR1 SEHNR and CDR2 FQNEAQ (reference sequence). The CDR3 covers 16 residues. As DNA, the CDR3 is TGTGCCAGCAGCTTAGAGAGGACAGCGTCCGTCCATGGCTACACCTTC. This gives the protein CASSLERTASVHGYTF.

This clonotype was seen ten or more times. The V call is TRBV5-1, the J call TRBJ2-7, with TRBD1 identical over 8 bases. This CDR3 has 15 amino acids. CDR1 and CDR2 from the germline V gene are SGHRS and YFSETQ. J lost 6 bases, V lost 1 base, and 9 bases had no gene match. CDR3 loop: CASSLLGQGLGEQYF. CDR3 in DNA: TGCGCCAGCAGCTTGTTAGGACAGGGACTCGGCGAGCAGTACTTC. Complete variable domain (other parts from reference TRBV5-1 and TRBJ2-7): KAGVTQTPRYLIKTRGQQVTLSCSPISGHRSVSWYQQTPGQGLQFLFEYFSETQRNKGNFPGRFSGRQFSNSRSEMNVSTLELGDSALYLCASSLLGQGLGEQYFGPGTRLTVT.

The chain links TRBV7-2 to TRBJ1-1, with D unclear. The CDR3 loop spans 14 amino acids. V shed 2 bases and J shed 1 base, with 8 bases lying between them. CDR1 is SGHTA, CDR2 FQGNSA, per germline. The CDR3 DNA reads as TGTGCCAGCAGCTTATCCCATGGGAACACTGAAGCTTTCTTT. Amino acid sequence: CASSLSHGNTEAFF. The full variable domain, with the rest looked up from reference TRBV7-2 and TRBJ1-1, is GAGVSQSPSNKVTEKGKDVELRCDPISGHTALYWYRQSLGQGLEFLIYFQGNSAPDKSGLPSDRFSAERTGGSVSTLTIQRTQQEDSAVYLCASSLSHGNTEAFFGQGTRLTVV.

About this clonotype: This may arise from a read error, as a much more abundant clone is one base away. The genes are TRBV19 and TRBJ2-3; D remains unclear. This CDR3 spans 14 amino acids. Germline V gives CDR1 LNHDA, CDR2 SQIVND (reference sequence). The CDR3 DNA is TGTGCTGTTGGCGACATGGGAAGCACAGATACGCAGTATTTT. Translated, it gives CAVGDMGSTDTQYF.

The chain joins TRBV27 to TRBJ1-5; perhaps TRBD1 as D (6 bases). Trimming cost V 6 bases and J 0 bases, with 12 bases left between them. This CDR3 is built from 15 residues. Germline-derived CDR1 and CDR2 are MNHEY and SMNVEV (reference sequence). The CDR3 here is CASRLDRYSNQPQHF. CDR3 nucleotides: TGTGCCAGCAGGCTTGACAGGTATAGCAATCAGCCCCAGCATTTT.

A note on this clonotype: A much larger clonotype is one base distant, so this may be a read error. The CDR3 does not close with the conserved phenylalanine or tryptophan, likely indicating a read error. The J gene is TRBJ2-7, the V gene TRBV12-3 or TRBV12-4; unclear D gene. This CDR3 has 13 residues. The V and J ends lost 5 bases and 1 base respectively, with 9 bases between them. CDR3 sequence (DNA): TGTGCCAGCAGTAGGACGGAGTCCTACGAGCAGTACCTC. It is translated as CASSRTESYEQYL.

This clonotype was seen once. V is TRBV11-3 and J is TRBJ2-5, with TRBD2 matching over 16 bases. The CDR3 contains 17 residues. The junction had 11 bases not matched to a gene; V was cut back by 4 bases and J by 9 bases. Germline CDR1 SGHNT, CDR2 YENEEA. The CDR3 is CASSSFGTSGRAQPQYF. Here the CDR3 DNA reads TGTGCCAGCAGCTCCTTCGGGACTAGCGGGAGGGCCCAGCCCCAGTACTTC.

This clonotype was counted ten times or more. The V call is TRBV7-2, the J call TRBJ2-7, with D perhaps matching TRBD1 (5 bases). This CDR3 has 14 amino acids. CDR1 SGHTA and CDR2 FQGNSA come from the germline V gene. Trimming left V 1 base short and J 6 bases short, with 13 bases between. The CDR3 is CASSLVSRASEQYF. DNA for the CDR3: TGTGCCAGCAGCTTAGTGTCCAGGGCCTCCGAGCAGTACTTC.

The table lists this clonotype with many counts. The rearrangement links TRBV7-2 to TRBJ1-2; TRBD1 is a possible D gene (6 bases). The CDR3 contains 17 residues. CDR1 and CDR2 (germline): SGHTA, FQGNSA. V was clipped by 2 bases and J by 3 bases, with 19 bases between them. CDR3 in amino acids: CASSLNPGRAGDYGYTF. CDR3 coding DNA: TGTGCCAGCAGCTTAAATCCCGGCAGGGCAGGGGACTATGGCTACACCTTC.

With regard to this clonotype: With a much larger clone just one base away, this may be a read error. CDR3 bases: TGTGCCAGCAGTCCCACCGGGAGAGAAAAACTGTTTTTT. This sequence encodes CASSPTGREKLFF. This chain connects TRBV28 to TRBJ1-4; D remains unclear. V was clipped by 5 bases and J by 8 bases, with 12 bases between them. Germline CDR1 MDHEN, CDR2 SYDVKM. This CDR3 has 13 amino acids.

This clonotype was counted a few times. V is TRBV6-1 and J is TRBJ1-2; perhaps TRBD1 as D (5 bases). V dropped 8 bases and J dropped 4 bases, with 8 bases sitting between them. The germline V gene has CDR1 MNHNS and CDR2 SASEGT. The CDR3 totals 11 residues. The CDR3 DNA reads TGTGCCAGCGGGGGAGGCTATGGCTACACCTTC. This sequence encodes CASGGGYGYTF.

Comments on this clonotype: This may come from a read error, since a much larger clone is one base off. The rearrangement joins TRBV18 to TRBJ2-5; TRBD2 aligns across 14 bases. CDR3 length: 14 residues. Germline V gene data show CDR1 as KGHSH and CDR2 as LQKENI. CDR3 sequence: CASSGLAGAEAQYF. The CDR3 DNA reads as TGTGCCAGCTCGGGACTAGCGGGAGCAGAGGCCCAGTACTTC.

This clonotype was recorded many times. V gene TRBV12-3 or TRBV12-4 combines with J gene TRBJ2-3, with a possible D match to TRBD2 (6 bases). The J call is in doubt because the DNA end fits TRBJ2-5 better. There are 14 residues in the CDR3. The CDR3 loop is CASGRDFLSETQYF. The CDR3 DNA follows: TGTGCCAGCGGCCGGGACTTCCTTTCTGAGACCCAGTACTTC.

This clonotype came up many times. The chain combines TRBV20-1 with TRBJ2-7; TRBD1 is a possible D gene (5 bases). Between the trimmed V and J ends, which lost 4 bases and 2 bases, there was a span of 15 bases. The germline V gene has CDR1 DFQATT and CDR2 SNEGSKA (reference sequence). The CDR3 loop spans 14 amino acids. In DNA form, the CDR3 reads TGCAGTGCTAACGAACAGGTACCTCCCTACGAGCAGTACTTC. Translating gives CSANEQVPPYEQYF.

This clonotype was seen repeatedly, ten times or more. V is TRBV19 and J is TRBJ2-7; TRBD1 is a possible D gene (5 bases). Trimming took off 10 bases at V and 3 bases at J, with 10 bases between the two ends. This CDR3 spans 11 amino acids. Germline V gene data show CDR1 as LNHDA and CDR2 as SQIVND (reference sequence). CDR3 sequence reads: CATRQGYEQYF. CDR3 in DNA: TGTGCCACACGGCAGGGCTACGAGCAGTACTTC.

This clonotype was observed at least ten times. The V gene is TRBV7-6, the J gene TRBJ2-5; D is uncertain. Germline values: CDR1 SGHVS, CDR2 FNYEAQ. This CDR3 contains 16 residues. With 5 bases removed from V and 5 bases from J, the gap between germline ends came to 21 bases. The CDR3 DNA sequence: TGTGCCAGCAGCCATCGTGCGGTAGTTGTTTTTGAGACCCAGTACTTC. This codes for CASSHRAVVVFETQYF.

Of note for this clonotype: A read error may explain this, as a much larger clone is one base away. The chain employs TRBV3-1 and TRBJ2-7, with no clear D. CDR3 length: 14 residues. V lost 3 bases and J 5 bases, leaving 14 bases between the germline ends. CDR1 and CDR2 from the germline V gene are LGHDT and YNNKEL (reference sequence). The CDR3 nucleotides are TGTGCCAGCAGCCATGGGCAGGAGCTCCACGAGCAGTACTTC. Protein: CASSHGQELHEQYF.

This clonotype has ten or more counts. The chain links TRBV6-1 to TRBJ1-4; TRBD1 agrees at 7 bases. CDR1 and CDR2 from the germline V gene are MNHNS and SASEGT. V dropped 9 bases and J dropped 7; count of bases not matched to a gene: 11. The CDR3 contains 14 residues. CDR3 in amino acids: CASRRQGNGEKLFF. As DNA, the CDR3 is TGTGCCAGTAGGAGACAGGGAAACGGTGAAAAACTGTTTTTT.

This chain joins TRBV29-1 and TRBJ1-2, with D unclear. The CDR3 loop spans 12 amino acids. V dropped 4 bases and J dropped 5 bases, with 11 bases sitting between them. Per germline, CDR1 SQVTM and CDR2 ANQGSEA. Here the CDR3 reads CSVGWGLYGYTF. The CDR3 DNA is TGCAGCGTTGGGTGGGGTCTGTATGGCTACACCTTC.

This clonotype occurred a few times. This may come from a read error, since a much larger clone is one base off. The CDR3 bases are TGTGCCAGCAGTTCCGGACAGCCCAGTAATTCACCCCCCCACTTT. This encodes CASSSGQPSNSPPHF. The V gene is TRBV12-3 or TRBV12-4, the J gene TRBJ1-6; D possibly corresponds to TRBD1 (6 bases). The CDR3 is made up of 15 amino acids.

The sample holds many counts of this clonotype. This chain uses TRBV28 with TRBJ1-2, with 8 bases aligning to TRBD1. The ends lost 4 bases at V and 4 bases at J; junction bases unmatched: 2. Germline CDR1 reads MDHEN; CDR2 reads SYDVKM. The CDR3 loop spans 13 amino acids. The CDR3 DNA reads as TGTGCCAGCAGTTCAGGGGGCCGCTATGGCTACACCTTC. Translated, it gives CASSSGGRYGYTF.

Regarding this clonotype: Given a much more abundant clone one base away, this may be a read error. The J gene is TRBJ1-1, the V gene TRBV5-6; no firm D call. CDR1 and CDR2 from the germline V gene are SGHDT and YYEEEE. The CDR3 has 15 amino acids. CDR3 sequence (DNA): TGTGCCAGCACCCCCGGATTCCGCATGAACACTGAAGATTTCTTT. This gives the protein CASTPGFRMNTEDFF.

There are many counts of this clonotype. The chain employs TRBV4-2 and TRBJ2-2; tentative D call: TRBD1 (6 bases). The ends were cut back, 1 base at V and 4 bases at J, with 13 bases in the middle. Germline V CDR1 and CDR2: LGHNA, YNFKEQ. This CDR3 is built from 16 residues. The CDR3 loop is CASSQAVTGPTGELFF. CDR3 bases: TGTGCCAGCAGCCAAGCAGTTACAGGGCCCACCGGGGAGCTGTTTTTT.

About this clonotype itself: Given a much more abundant clone one base away, this may be a read error. V usage is TRBV6-2 or TRBV6-3 and J usage is TRBJ1-5; 8 bases are a match to TRBD1. The CDR3 is made up of 14 amino acids. The germline CDR1 and CDR2 sequences are MNHEY and SVGEGT. CDR3 DNA: TGTGCCAGCAATTACGGGACAGGACATCAGCCCCAGCATTTT. Its translation is CASNYGTGHQPQHF.